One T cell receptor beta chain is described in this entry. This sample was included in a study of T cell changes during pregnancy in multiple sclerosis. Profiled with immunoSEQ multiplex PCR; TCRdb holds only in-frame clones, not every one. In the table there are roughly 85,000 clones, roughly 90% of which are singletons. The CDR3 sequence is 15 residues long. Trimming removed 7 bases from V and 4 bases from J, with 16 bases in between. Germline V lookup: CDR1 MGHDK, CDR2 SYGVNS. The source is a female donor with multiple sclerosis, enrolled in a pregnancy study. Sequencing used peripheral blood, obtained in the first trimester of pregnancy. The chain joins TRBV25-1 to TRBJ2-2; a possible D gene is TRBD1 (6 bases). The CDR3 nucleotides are TGTGCCAGCACCCCCAGGGGCGTAGGCACCGGGGAGCTGTTTTTT. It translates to CASTPRGVGTGELFF.